This T cell receptor (beta chain) stems from a study of T cells after yellow fever vaccination. Findings and limits, study-wide: A minor fraction of clonotypes spanned both CD4 and CD8 compartments.

The V gene's germline CDR1 is DFQATT and CDR2 SNEGSKA (reference sequence). V gave up 6 bases and J gave up 5 bases; unmatched junction bases: 17. This CDR3 region has 16 residues. TCRdb re-analysed the 5' RACE reads in MiXCR, keeping a single row per CDR3 protein. The profile covers about 140,000 distinct CDR3 sequences, with under 8% appearing a single time and approximately 0.61% taken by the ten largest. Concerning this clonotype: As yet, its antigen is unknown.

The chain links TRBV20-1 to TRBJ2-3; 7 nucleotides line up with TRBD2. The source was CD4+ T cells sorted from PBMCs, collected 10 days after the yellow fever booster vaccination. The receptor was isolated from a man aged 30 to 45 who received the YFV17D yellow fever vaccine. The DNA of the CDR3 is TGCAGTGCAAGACGGGGGGTGGCGGGACTGGGAGATACGCAGTATTTT. Encoded protein: CSARRGVAGLGDTQYF.